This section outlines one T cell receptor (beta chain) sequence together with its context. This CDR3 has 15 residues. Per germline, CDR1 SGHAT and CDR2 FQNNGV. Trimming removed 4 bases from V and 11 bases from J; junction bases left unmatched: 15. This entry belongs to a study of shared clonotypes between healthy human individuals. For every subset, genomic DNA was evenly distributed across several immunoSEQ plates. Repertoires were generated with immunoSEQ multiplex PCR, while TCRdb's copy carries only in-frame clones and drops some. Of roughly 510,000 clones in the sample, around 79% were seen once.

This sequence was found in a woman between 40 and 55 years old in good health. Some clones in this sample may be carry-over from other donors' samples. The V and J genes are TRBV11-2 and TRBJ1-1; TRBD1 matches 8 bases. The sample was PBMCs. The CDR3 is CASSSPRDRPREAFF. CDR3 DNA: TGTGCCAGCAGCTCCCCCAGGGACAGGCCACGCGAGGCTTTCTTT. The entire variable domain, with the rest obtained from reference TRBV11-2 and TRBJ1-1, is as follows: EAGVAQSPRYKIIEKRQSVAFWCNPISGHATLYWYQQILGQGPKLLIQFQNNGVVDDSQLPKDRFSAERLKGVDSTLKIQPAKLEDSAVYLCASSSPRDRPREAFFGQGTRLTVV.